This TCR beta chain was profiled in a study of early T cells in non-severe SARS-CoV-2 infection (dated by TCRdb to the early 2020s). Notes on the research overall: TCR sequencing used bulk RNA from unsorted whole blood, so alpha and beta chains could not be paired. Overall study outcomes, separate from this receptor: VDJdb matching was skewed toward anti-spike CD8 responses and likely underestimated virus-specific expansions, missing private and CD4 specificities.

The study was a case-control design nested within a healthcare worker cohort in London, UK, with weekly nasopharyngeal swab PCR tests and blood sampling. Healthcare workers were recruited during the week of the UK lockdown, between 23 and 31 March 2020, and followed weekly for up to about 15 weeks. The library was obtained by 5' RACE. Instrument on record: NextSeq 500. Unique molecular identifiers were attached to individual cDNA molecules in the TCR library protocol so that sequencing error and PCR bias could be corrected. Both TCR alpha and beta chains were sequenced, and tight co-correlation was observed between alpha and beta sequence abundances in each sample. The paper's processing steps were these. Decombinator V4 was used to annotate TCR sequences for V gene, J gene and CDR3. Expanded TCRs were defined as changing significantly between any two time points under a Poisson model with p below 0.0001. Abundances of TCRs were expressed as counts per million after normalisation to the total number of TCRs sequenced in each sample. TRAV1-2 paired with TRAJ12, TRAJ20 or TRAJ33 defined MAIT TCRs, while TRAV10 paired with TRAJ18 defined iNKT TCRs. A search of VDJdb, accessed on 1 November 2021, was run for TCRs annotated to CMV, EBV and SARS-CoV-2, with TCRs annotated for multiple antigens excluded. TCRdb cleaned the public reads at Q25 with fastp, built clones with MiXCR and kept in-frame beta chains. Under each unique CDR3 protein, matching rows form one entry showing the most common genes and DNA. These V and J calls originate from TCRdb's pipeline instead of the authors' own analysis. This sample holds about 83,000 distinct CDR3 sequences; over 9% were observed only once. The top ten clones comprise approximately 7% of the sample.

Regarding this clonotype: Its antigen remains undetermined. The input lacks base qualities; no much larger clone sits a single base away.

Reading from cysteine to phenylalanine, the CDR3 counts 15 amino acids. Left in the record is the CDR3 DNA by itself, 45 bases read in frame from the first base. Trimmed from V: 0 bases; trimmed from J: 6 bases; junction bases lacking a gene match: 8. Based on the germline V gene (reference sequence), the CDR1 and CDR2 sequences are SGHNT and YYREEE. The sequence was collected from an adult who was a healthcare worker with PCR-confirmed SARS-CoV-2 infection or an uninfected control (not recorded which). Rearrangement joined TRBV5-4 to TRBJ2-7; TRBD2 matches 8 bases in the middle. Sequencing input: whole blood. The DNA reads as follows: TGTGCCAGCAGCTTGGGCAGCGGGAGATTTAGCGAGCAGTACTTC. The translation is CASSLGSGRFSEQYF.